The rows below give T cell receptor beta chains drawn from one sample of a study of blood T cell repertoires in COVID-19. Some clones are missing from TCRdb's copy, which holds only in-frame ones; the method was immunoSEQ multiplex PCR. The profile shows 55,000 to 85,000 clones, roughly 86% of them singletons. The specimen was peripheral blood. These receptors were obtained from a human donor in a cohort sampled during active COVID-19. The CDR3 runs from the conserved cysteine through the conserved F or W. The D gene is left open where the match is weak. Clone size, where shown, is once, few, many, or a class for clones that have expanded.

>NA|TRBJ1-2|13|TRBV2|NA
CASSDQGIYGYTF
TGTGCCAGCAGTGACCAGGGGATCTATGGCTACACCTTC
>TRBD2|TRBJ2-2|14|TRBV24-1|NA
CATGASGGLGELFF
TGTGCCACCGGAGCCTCGGGAGGGCTCGGGGAGCTGTTTTTT
>NA|TRBJ2-6|15|TRBV18|NA
CASSQDNSGANVLTF
TGTGCCAGCTCCCAGGACAACTCTGGGGCCAACGTCCTGACTTTC
>NA|TRBJ1-5|15|TRBV6-5|few
CASSYQDPYGRPQHF
TGTGCCAGCAGTTACCAGGACCCGTACGGGAGGCCCCAGCATTTT
>NA|TRBJ2-1|15|TRBV24-1|NA
CATSDSGVSYNEQFF
TGTGCCACCAGTGATTCAGGGGTTTCCTACAATGAGCAGTTCTTC
>NA|TRBJ2-7|15|TRBV2|few
CASSVAGSGIYEQYF
TGTGCCAGCAGTGTTGCGGGGAGTGGGATCTACGAGCAGTACTTC
>NA|TRBJ2-6|18|TRBV6-2/TRBV6-3|NA
CASSYRGPRSSGANVLTF
TGTGCCAGCAGTTACAGGGGTCCAAGGAGTTCTGGGGCCAACGTCCTGACTTTC
>NA|TRBJ2-5|16|TRBV5-4|NA
CASSLVLTSGVMTQYF
TGTGCCAGCAGCTTGGTGTTGACGTCAGGTGTTATGACCCAGTACTTC
>TRBD1|TRBJ1-1|13|TRBV30|NA
CGLRDREGTEAFF
TGTGGACTTAGGGACAGGGAGGGGACTGAAGCTTTCTTT
>TRBD1|TRBJ1-6|19|TRBV5-4|NA
CASSLAYGTGLAYNSPLHF
TGTGCCAGCAGCTTGGCGTACGGGACAGGGCTGGCCTATAATTCACCCCTCCACTTT
>NA|TRBJ2-2|15|TRBV5-6|NA
CASSPNRVGSGELFF
TGTGCCAGCAGCCCCAACAGGGTTGGGTCCGGGGAGCTGTTTTTT
>NA|TRBJ1-2|15|TRBV18|NA
CASSLQTSSNYGYTF
TGTGCCAGCTCACTGCAAACTAGTTCTAACTATGGCTACACCTTC
>NA|TRBJ2-3|14|TRBV18|NA
CASSPVGRTDTQYF
TGTGCCAGCTCACCAGTTGGGCGCACAGATACGCAGTATTTT
>TRBD2|TRBJ2-3|18|TRBV4-2|NA
CASSTSGGRTAAVDTQYF
TGTGCCAGCAGCACTAGCGGGGGGAGAACTGCTGCGGTTGATACGCAGTATTTT
>TRBD2|TRBJ2-3|16|TRBV5-4|NA
CASSPGLGLATDTQYF
TGTGCCAGCAGCCCGGGTCTCGGACTAGCGACAGATACGCAGTATTTT
>NA|TRBJ2-1|14|TRBV21-1|NA
CARLINPGYNEQFF
TGTGCCAGACTAATTAACCCGGGGTACAATGAGCAGTTCTTC
>TRBD1|TRBJ2-7|14|TRBV5-1|once
CASSFTGGSYEQYF
TGCGCCAGCAGCTTCACAGGGGGCTCCTACGAGCAGTACTTC
>TRBD2|TRBJ2-7|14|TRBV9|NA
CASSEGLAGYEQYF
TGTGCCAGCAGCGAGGGACTAGCGGGCTACGAGCAGTACTTC
>NA|TRBJ2-3|16|TRBV2|NA
CASRQTAFTSTDTQYF
TGTGCCAGCAGGCAGACAGCTTTCACTAGCACAGATACGCAGTATTTT
>NA|TRBJ2-7|15|TRBV24-1|NA
CATSGEGERFYEQYF
TGTGCCACCAGTGGTGAGGGAGAGCGTTTCTACGAGCAGTACTTC
>NA|TRBJ2-3|14|TRBV5-6|NA
CASSYQGRPDTQYF
TGTGCCAGCAGCTACCAAGGGAGGCCAGATACGCAGTATTTT
>NA|TRBJ1-4|14|TRBV10-3|NA
CAISDLGGNEKLFF
TGTGCCATCAGTGACCTAGGGGGTAATGAAAAACTGTTTTTT
>TRBD1|TRBJ1-3|15|TRBV5-8|NA
CASSLFGTGRNTIYF
TGTGCCAGCAGCTTGTTTGGGACAGGCCGAAACACCATATATTTT
>NA|TRBJ2-4|16|TRBV2|NA
CASSETASLAKNIQYF
TGTGCCAGCAGTGAAACGGCTAGCTTAGCCAAAAACATTCAGTACTTC
>NA|TRBJ2-7|12|TRBV5-4|NA
CASSPDKYEQYF
TGTGCCAGCAGCCCCGACAAGTACGAGCAGTACTTC
>NA|TRBJ1-1|13|TRBV28|few
CASSGGGSTEAFF
TGTGCCAGCAGTGGGGGGGGCTCCACTGAAGCTTTCTTT
>TRBD2|TRBJ2-7|13|TRBV7-2|NA
CASSLSDGRAAYF
TGTGCCAGCAGCTTATCCGATGGGAGGGCAGCGTACTTC
>NA|TRBJ2-2|16|TRBV6-2/TRBV6-3|NA
CASRPGPKGDTGELFF
TGTGCCAGCAGACCTGGGCCAAAAGGGGACACCGGGGAGCTGTTTTTT
>TRBD2|TRBJ2-5|15|TRBV29-1|NA
CSASPGGGHEETQYF
TGCAGCGCTAGCCCCGGCGGGGGTCATGAGGAGACCCAGTACTTC
>TRBD1|TRBJ1-1|16|TRBV5-1|few
CASTLDTTGPNTEAFF
TGCGCCAGCACCCTGGACACGACAGGGCCTAACACTGAAGCTTTCTTT
>TRBD1|TRBJ1-1|15|TRBV2|NA
CASRRRQGANTEAFF
TGTGCCAGCAGGAGACGACAGGGGGCGAACACTGAAGCTTTCTTT
>TRBD1|TRBJ1-4|15|TRBV7-2|NA
CASSLAGTGAEKLFF
TGTGCCAGCAGCTTAGCGGGGACAGGGGCCGAAAAACTGTTTTTT